This entry lists 9 T cell receptor beta chains sequenced from one sample in a study of blood T cell repertoires in COVID-19. The data were produced by immunoSEQ multiplex PCR, yet TCRdb's version contains in-frame clones alone and is incomplete. The top ten clones hold 5.5% to 6.5% of a sample with 15,000 to 20,000 clones, over 75% of them seen once. Sequencing input: peripheral blood. These receptors originate from a human donor in a cohort sampled during active COVID-19.

This chain uses TRBV4-2 with TRBJ2-3; a weak D match, TRBD1 (5 bases). Trimming removed 0 bases from V and 1 base from J, with 14 bases in between. Per the germline V gene, CDR1 is LGHNA and CDR2 is YNFKEQ. The CDR3 has 17 amino acids. Here the CDR3 DNA reads TGTGCCAGCAGCCAAGATCAGGGCAGGAGTGGCACAGATACGCAGTATTTT. Encoded protein: CASSQDQGRSGTDTQYF.

The chain has TRBV19 and TRBJ2-6; 7 bases fit TRBD1. The germline V gene encodes CDR1 LNHDA and CDR2 SQIVND (reference sequence). V lost 3 bases to trimming and J lost 0 bases; unmatched junction nucleotides: 8. The CDR3 runs 18 residues. This chain's CDR3 is CASSIPDRVISGANVLTF. As DNA, the CDR3 is TGTGCCAGTAGTATCCCCGACAGGGTGATCTCTGGGGCCAACGTCCTGACTTTC.

The chain recombines TRBV11-3 with TRBJ2-1; 9 positions agree with TRBD2. Looked up from germline, CDR1 is SGHNT and CDR2 is YENEEA. The CDR3 has 16 amino acids. The trim removed 1 base at V and 4 bases at J, leaving 5 bases unmatched. CDR3 sequence (DNA): TGTGCCAGCAGCTTAGCGTTGACTAGCGGATACAATGAGCAGTTCTTC. Translation: CASSLALTSGYNEQFF.

This clone was seen only once. This sequence joins TRBV7-2 and TRBJ1-2; D not resolved. Germline assignment: CDR1 SGHTA and CDR2 FQGNSA. The CDR3 has 16 residues. Trimming took 5 bases from V and 3 from J, leaving 19 bases between them. The CDR3 spells CASSPRSGMSDYGYTF. The CDR3 DNA reads as TGTGCCAGCAGCCCCAGATCGGGGATGTCGGACTATGGCTACACCTTC.

This chain uses TRBV11-2 with TRBJ2-7, with 9 bases lining up with TRBD1. Germline CDR1 is SGHAT and CDR2 is FQNNGV. The CDR3 is made up of 14 amino acids. Losses at the gene ends were 4 bases for V and 5 bases for J; bases not matched to a gene: 6. The CDR3 sequence is CASSWGQGTNEQYF. The CDR3 coding sequence is TGTGCCAGCAGCTGGGGACAGGGTACGAACGAGCAGTACTTC. The whole variable domain, remainder taken from reference TRBV11-2 and TRBJ2-7, is EAGVAQSPRYKIIEKRQSVAFWCNPISGHATLYWYQQILGQGPKLLIQFQNNGVVDDSQLPKDRFSAERLKGVDSTLKIQPAKLEDSAVYLCASSWGQGTNEQYFGPGTRLTVT.

The genes are TRBV6-5 and TRBJ2-1, with TRBD1 matching 8 bases. The length of the CDR3 is 16 residues. With 0 bases clipped from V and 4 bases from J, the junction kept 5 bases outside the gene matches. The V gene's germline CDR1 is MNHEY and CDR2 SVGAGI. CDR3: CASSYSRTGLYNEQFF. The CDR3 DNA follows: TGTGCCAGCAGTTACTCTCGGACAGGGCTATACAATGAGCAGTTCTTC.

A few counts support this clone. CDR3 sequence: CASSQAPQDSYEQYF. The CDR3 nucleotides are TGTGCCAGCAGCCAAGCCCCCCAGGACTCCTACGAGCAGTACTTC. The chain is built from TRBV4-2 and TRBJ2-7; D is unclear. Deletions cut 1 base from V and 0 bases from J, with 10 bases between. There are 15 residues in the CDR3. Germline CDR1 is LGHNA and CDR2 is YNFKEQ.

This sequence joins TRBV6-2 or TRBV6-3 and TRBJ2-5; TRBD1 matches at 8 bases. Germline trimming cut 4 bases from V and 4 bases from J; bases unmatched to any gene: 2. This CDR3 comprises 13 residues. Germline V CDR1 and CDR2: MNHEY, SVGEGT. Written as DNA, the CDR3 is TGTGCCAGCAGTTCCAGGGGGCGAGAGACCCAGTACTTC. As protein: CASSSRGRETQYF.

The V gene is TRBV5-6, the J gene TRBJ1-2; 8 bases align to TRBD1. V lost 5 bases to trimming and J lost 2 bases; unmatched junction nucleotides: 8. The CDR3 extends over 15 amino acids. Germline values: CDR1 SGHDT, CDR2 YYEEEE. The CDR3 nucleotides are TGTGCCAGCAGATCCTCGCAGGGGGCAAACTATGGCTACACCTTC. It translates to CASRSSQGANYGYTF.